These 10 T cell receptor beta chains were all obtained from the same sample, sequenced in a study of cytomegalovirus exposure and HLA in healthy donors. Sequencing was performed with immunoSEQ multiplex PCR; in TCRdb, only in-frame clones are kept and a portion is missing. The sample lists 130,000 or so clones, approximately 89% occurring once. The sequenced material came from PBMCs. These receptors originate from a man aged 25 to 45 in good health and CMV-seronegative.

The CDR3 region is CASSPTGNGYEQYF. The CDR3 DNA reads TGCGCCAGCAGCCCAACAGGGAATGGCTACGAGCAGTACTTC. The chain links TRBV4-1 to TRBJ2-7, with a possible D match to TRBD1 (6 bases). Trimming cost V 4 bases and J 3 bases, with 13 bases left between them. Germline assignment: CDR1 MGHRA and CDR2 YSYEKL. The CDR3 has 14 amino acids.

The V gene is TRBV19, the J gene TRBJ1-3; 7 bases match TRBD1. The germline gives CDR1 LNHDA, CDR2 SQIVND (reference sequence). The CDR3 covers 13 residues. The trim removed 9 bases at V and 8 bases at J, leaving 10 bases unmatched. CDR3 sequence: CASRDRSPDTIYF. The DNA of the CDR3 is TGTGCCAGCCGGGACAGAAGCCCGGACACCATATATTTT.

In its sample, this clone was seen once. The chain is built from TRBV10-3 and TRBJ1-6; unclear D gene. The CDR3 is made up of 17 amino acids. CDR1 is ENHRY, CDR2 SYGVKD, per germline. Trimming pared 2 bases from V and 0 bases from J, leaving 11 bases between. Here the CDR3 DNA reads TGTGCCATCAGTGAGGTGGGGAGGAGCTCCTATAATTCACCCCTCCACTTT. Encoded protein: CAISEVGRSSYNSPLHF.

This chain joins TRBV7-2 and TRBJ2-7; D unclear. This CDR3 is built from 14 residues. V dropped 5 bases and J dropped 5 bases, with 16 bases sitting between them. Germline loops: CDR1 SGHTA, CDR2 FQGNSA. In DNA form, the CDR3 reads TGTGCCAGCAGCCAAGTCGGCGGTAGAAACGAGCAGTACTTC. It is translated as CASSQVGGRNEQYF.

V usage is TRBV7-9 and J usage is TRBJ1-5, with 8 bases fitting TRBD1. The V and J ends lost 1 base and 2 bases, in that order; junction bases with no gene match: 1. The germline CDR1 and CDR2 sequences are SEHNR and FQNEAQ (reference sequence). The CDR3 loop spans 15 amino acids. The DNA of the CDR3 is TGTGCCAGCAGCTTAGGGGGACAGGGCAATCAGCCCCAGCATTTT. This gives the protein CASSLGGQGNQPQHF.

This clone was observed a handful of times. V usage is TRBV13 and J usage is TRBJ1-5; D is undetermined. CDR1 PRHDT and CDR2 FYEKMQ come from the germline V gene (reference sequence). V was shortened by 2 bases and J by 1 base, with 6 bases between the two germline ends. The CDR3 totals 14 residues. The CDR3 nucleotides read TGTGCCAGCAGCTTATATTCCAGCAATCAGCCCCAGCATTTT. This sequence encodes CASSLYSSNQPQHF.

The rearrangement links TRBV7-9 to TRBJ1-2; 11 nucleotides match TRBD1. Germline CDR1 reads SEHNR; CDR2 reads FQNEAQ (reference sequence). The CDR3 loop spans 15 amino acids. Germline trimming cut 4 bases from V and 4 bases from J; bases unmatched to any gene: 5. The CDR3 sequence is CASSSGQGVAYGYTF. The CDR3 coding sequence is TGTGCCAGCAGCTCGGGACAGGGGGTCGCCTATGGCTACACCTTC. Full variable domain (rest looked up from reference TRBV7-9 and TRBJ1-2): DTGVSQNPRHKITKRGQNVTFRCDPISEHNRLYWYRQTLGQGPEFLTYFQNEAQLEKSRLLSDRFSAERPKGSFSTLEIQRTEQGDSAMYLCASSSGQGVAYGYTFGSGTRLTVV.

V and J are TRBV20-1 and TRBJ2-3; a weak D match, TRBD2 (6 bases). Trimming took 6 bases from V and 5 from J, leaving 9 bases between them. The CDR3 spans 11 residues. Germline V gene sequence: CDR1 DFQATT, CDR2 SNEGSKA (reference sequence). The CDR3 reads CSARLEDTQYF. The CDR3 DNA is TGCAGTGCCAGACTAGAAGATACGCAGTATTTT.

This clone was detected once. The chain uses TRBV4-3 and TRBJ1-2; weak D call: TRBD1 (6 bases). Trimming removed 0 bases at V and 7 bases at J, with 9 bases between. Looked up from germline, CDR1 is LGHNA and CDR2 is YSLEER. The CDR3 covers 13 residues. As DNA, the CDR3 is TGCGCCAGCAGCCAAGAAACAGGGAGTGGCTACACCTTC. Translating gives CASSQETGSGYTF.

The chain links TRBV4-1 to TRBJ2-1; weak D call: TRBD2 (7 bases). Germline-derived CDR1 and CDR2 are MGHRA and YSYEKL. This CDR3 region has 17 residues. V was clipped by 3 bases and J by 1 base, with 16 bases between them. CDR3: CASSHLVGGPSYNEQFF. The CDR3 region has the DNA TGCGCCAGCAGCCACCTAGTGGGGGGGCCGTCCTACAATGAGCAGTTCTTC.